These T cell receptor beta chains were read from a single sample in a study of OX40 agonist ivuxolimab in advanced cancers. The assay was immunoSEQ multiplex PCR, and TCRdb's table has in-frame clones only and misses some. This table holds about 31,000 clones, approximately 90% found once. Source: CD4+ or CD8+ T cells sorted from blood, taken in a trial of the OX40 agonist ivuxolimab. The receptors come from an adult with an advanced solid tumor such as melanoma, head and neck, liver or kidney cancer. The CDR3 runs from the conserved cysteine through the conserved F or W. Fields, in order: D gene, J gene, clone size, V gene, CDR3 DNA, CDR3 protein. D genes are given only for firm matches. Size tells how often a clone was seen (once, few, many) or the class of an expanded clone, and some rows leave it out.

>TRBD1|TRBJ2-7|-|TRBV19
TGTGCCAGTAGTCCGTGGGACAGGGGATTTGACGAGCAGTACTTC
CASSPWDRGFDEQYF
>-|TRBJ2-1|-|TRBV12-5
TGTGCTAGTGTCGACACCTTCGGTAATGAGCAGTTCTTC
CASVDTFGNEQFF
>TRBD1|TRBJ1-1|-|TRBV27
TGTGCCAGCAGCCTCACAGGGGGCGCATGGACGACTGAAGCTTTCTTT
CASSLTGGAWTTEAFF
>-|TRBJ1-2|-|TRBV5-4
TGTGCCAGCAGACCTTCGACAGATTCTAACTATGGCTACACCTTC
CASRPSTDSNYGYTF
>-|TRBJ2-7|-|TRBV18
TGTGCCAGCTCACCCGGGGGAATTTCCTACGAGCAGTACTTC
CASSPGGISYEQYF
>-|TRBJ1-3|-|TRBV4-3
TGCGCCAGCAGCCAAGATCGGGGTGGGAGCTCTGGAAACACCATATATTTT
CASSQDRGGSSGNTIYF
>-|TRBJ2-7|-|TRBV7-8
TGTGCCAGCAGCTTAGCGCTGGCCTACGAGCAGTACTTC
CASSLALAYEQYF
>-|TRBJ2-3|-|TRBV7-9
TGTGCCAGCAGCTTATGGCAAGAAGATACGCAGTATTTT
CASSLWQEDTQYF
>-|TRBJ1-2|-|TRBV19
TGTGCCAGTAGTATATATCAGGTCGGCGGCTACACCTTC
CASSIYQVGGYTF
>TRBD1|TRBJ1-2|-|TRBV29-1
TGCAGCGTTGGTGGGGACAGCTATGGCTACACCTTC
CSVGGDSYGYTF
>-|TRBJ2-7|once|TRBV9
TGTGCCAGCAGCCTGGGGTTTGACCCCAGCTCCTACGAGCAGTACTTC
CASSLGFDPSSYEQYF
>TRBD2|TRBJ2-3|-|TRBV7-3
TGTGCCAGCAGCCCCATGGGGCTAGGGCGGGGGAGGACAGATACGCAGTATTTT
CASSPMGLGRGRTDTQYF
>TRBD2|TRBJ2-1|-|TRBV7-8
TGTGCCAGCAGCCCCGGACTAGCGGGAGGGCCGTCCTACAATGAGCAGTTCTTC
CASSPGLAGGPSYNEQFF
>TRBD2|TRBJ2-1|once|TRBV9
TGTGCCAGCACCGGGGGGGGCCTCGGCTACAATGAGCAGTTCTTC
CASTGGGLGYNEQFF
>-|TRBJ1-6|-|TRBV11-2
TGTGCCAGCAGCTCCGGGACTGATAATTCACCCCTCCACTTT
CASSSGTDNSPLHF
>-|TRBJ1-1|-|TRBV13
TGTGCCAGCAGCTCGGGGAACACTGAAGCTTTCTTT
CASSSGNTEAFF
>-|TRBJ2-7|-|TRBV7-6
TGTGCCAGCAGCCCTCCCCTGAGGGACGAGCAGTACTTC
CASSPPLRDEQYF
>-|TRBJ2-3|-|TRBV11-3
TGTGCCAGCAGCTCCTTGGAAAATACGCAGTATTTT
CASSSLENTQYF
>TRBD1|TRBJ2-7|once|TRBV11-1
TGTGCCAGCAGCGAAGGGACAGCAAGCTCCTACGAGCAGTACTTC
CASSEGTASSYEQYF
>-|TRBJ1-2|-|TRBV6-5
TGTGCCAGCAGTTACTCGTGGTCTCCGAACTATGGCTACACCTTC
CASSYSWSPNYGYTF
>-|TRBJ2-5|-|TRBV6-5
TGTGCCAGCAGTTACTCGATGGGGGAGACCCAGTACTTC
CASSYSMGETQYF
>-|TRBJ1-1|-|TRBV30
TGTGCCTGGTCGGGTAGCACTGAAGCTTTCTTT
CAWSGSTEAFF
>-|TRBJ1-6|-|TRBV13
TGTGCCAGCAGCTCCTCAGACCTCTCCTATAATTCACCCCTCCACTTT
CASSSSDLSYNSPLHF
>TRBD2|TRBJ2-2|-|TRBV18
TGTGCCAGCCGACCCCTCCCCGTTTCGGCTAGCGGGGCGAACACCGGGGAGCTGTTTTTT
CASRPLPVSASGANTGELFF
>TRBD2|TRBJ2-7|-|TRBV27
TGTGCCAGCACTGGACTAGCGGGACCAAACGAGCAGTACTTC
CASTGLAGPNEQYF
>-|TRBJ2-1|-|TRBV28
TGTGCCAGCAGTTTAGAGCTAGAGGGCAATGAGCAGTTCTTC
CASSLELEGNEQFF
>-|TRBJ1-1|once|TRBV7-7
TGTGCCAGCAGCTTAGGTCCCTGGACTGAAGCTTTCTTT
CASSLGPWTEAFF
>TRBD2|TRBJ2-1|-|TRBV19
TGTGCCAGTCAGTCTAGCGGCCTTGATGAGCAGTTCTTC
CASQSSGLDEQFF
>-|TRBJ1-2|-|TRBV4-1
TGCGCCAGCAGCCAAGATATACCAGGGGAAGCGTATGGCTACACCTTC
CASSQDIPGEAYGYTF
>-|TRBJ2-3|-|TRBV10-1
TGCGCCAGCAGCACCGGGACTGGCACAGATACGCAGTATTTT
CASSTGTGTDTQYF
>-|TRBJ1-2|medium-sized|TRBV28
TGTGCCAGCAGTTTACCCGACAATAACTATGGCTACACCTTC
CASSLPDNNYGYTF
>-|TRBJ2-7|-|TRBV7-2
TGTGCCAGCAGCTTAGTGGGAAGCTCCTACGAGCAGTACTTC
CASSLVGSSYEQYF
>TRBD2|TRBJ2-1|-|TRBV5-4
TGTGCCAGCAGCTCGGCGGCGGGAGCATTAATTTATGAGCAGTTCTTC
CASSSAAGALIYEQFF
>-|TRBJ1-3|-|TRBV11-2
TGTGCCAGCAGCTTATCGGGGGTGGTGGGAAACACCATATATTTT
CASSLSGVVGNTIYF
>TRBD1|TRBJ2-5|-|TRBV15
TGTGCCACCAGTGGGGACAGGGGGGGCCAAGAGACCCAGTACTTC
CATSGDRGGQETQYF
>-|TRBJ2-3|-|TRBV7-8
TGTGCCAGCAGCTTAGTCGAGGTCTTTGTGCGGGGTAGCACAGATACGCAGTATTTT
CASSLVEVFVRGSTDTQYF
>-|TRBJ2-7|-|TRBV4-1
TGCGCCAGCAGCCTCGATCAAAAGCAGTACTTC
CASSLDQKQYF
>-|TRBJ2-7|-|TRBV11-2
TGTGCCAGCAGCTCATACCGGGACACCTACGAGCAGTACTTC
CASSSYRDTYEQYF
>TRBD2|TRBJ2-3|-|TRBV9
TGTGCCAGCAGCGTGGGGGGACTAGCGGGGAATACGCAGTATTTT
CASSVGGLAGNTQYF
>-|TRBJ1-3|-|TRBV27
TGTGCCAGCAGTGCCCGGGGGCCTGGAAACACCATATATTTT
CASSARGPGNTIYF
>-|TRBJ2-3|-|TRBV28
TGTGCCAGCAGTTTATGGTCTAAGACCACAGATACGCAGTATTTT
CASSLWSKTTDTQYF
>-|TRBJ2-1|-|TRBV12-5
TGTGCTAGTGGTAAGTGGGACGTCAGCTCCTACAATGAGCAGTTCTTC
CASGKWDVSSYNEQFF
>-|TRBJ2-2|-|TRBV15
TGTGCCACCAGCAGAGATAGTACAGGACCTTTTACCGGGGAGCTGTTTTTT
CATSRDSTGPFTGELFF
>-|TRBJ1-4|-|TRBV11-2
TGTGCCAGCAGCTTGTCGGGGGCTGAAAAACTGTTTTTT
CASSLSGAEKLFF
>-|TRBJ1-2|-|TRBV13
TGTGCCAGCAGCTTAGCAGGGGACTATGGCTACACCTTC
CASSLAGDYGYTF
>-|TRBJ1-1|-|TRBV6-5
TGTGCCAGCAGTTACTCCGGGCAGTCAAACACTGAAGCTTTCTTT
CASSYSGQSNTEAFF
>TRBD1|TRBJ1-3|once|TRBV6-4
TGTGCCAGCAGGGCAAGTGGACAGGGAGGCGGAAACACCATATATTTT
CASRASGQGGGNTIYF